This entry describes one TCR beta chain. Its specificity is not known. These data belong to a study of T cell responses to AZD1222 COVID-19 vaccine. The study, taken as a whole, reports: It should be noted that donors were predominantly white British and more often female, and clonal diversity was possibly underestimated.

Profiled with immunoSEQ multiplex PCR; TCRdb holds only in-frame clones, not every one. The sample yields about 150,000 clones, over 85% seen once. Trimming pared 5 bases from V and 10 bases from J, leaving 14 bases between. The CDR3 is made up of 12 amino acids. Germline lookup yields CDR1 SGHTA and CDR2 FQGNSA. The rearrangement joins TRBV7-2 to TRBJ1-1; the D is unclear. The sample in question was peripheral blood, obtained on day 0 of AZD1222 vaccination. This clonotype was sampled from an adult in good health. As DNA, the CDR3 is TGTGCCAGCAGCCTCGGGCCTCCGGGAGCTTTCTTT. Translating it yields CASSLGPPGAFF.